The 3 T cell receptor beta chains below come from one sample, sequenced in a study of response to subunit inactivated influenza vaccine. TCRdb ran MiXCR on the RT-PCR reads and lists one entry per CDR3 protein. The profile shows about 780,000 distinct CDR3 sequences, approximately 17% of them singletons. The material was PBMCs from blood, obtained roughly 5 days after vaccination. The receptors here all came from a man in his forties or fifties who received an inactivated influenza vaccine.

This chain links TRBV5-6 with TRBJ2-1; D ambiguous. Germline V gene lookup returns CDR1 SGHDT and CDR2 YYEEEE. The CDR3 totals 15 residues. The V end lost 1 base, the J end lost 5 bases, and 13 bases lay between the germline ends. CDR3 sequence: CASSLWQKSHNEQFF. In nucleotides, the CDR3 is TGTGCCAGCAGCTTGTGGCAGAAAAGCCACAATGAGCAGTTCTTC.

The rearrangement uses TRBV6-2 or TRBV6-3 and TRBJ1-1; 7 bases are a match to TRBD1. Trimming took 0 bases from V and 1 from J; bases not matched to a gene: 5. Germline V gene data show CDR1 as MNHEY and CDR2 as SVGEGT. This CDR3 contains 16 residues. The CDR3 reads CASSYSGGGRNTEAFF. CDR3 nucleotide sequence: TGTGCCAGCAGTTACTCGGGAGGGGGCAGGAACACTGAAGCTTTCTTT.

The chain joins TRBV6-2 or TRBV6-3 to TRBJ2-1; the D is unclear. Germline V lookup: CDR1 MNHEY, CDR2 SVGEGT. Trimming pared 2 bases from V and 7 bases from J, leaving 18 bases between. This CDR3 comprises 16 residues. Here the CDR3 reads CASSYTPRQFGNEQFF. The CDR3 bases are TGTGCCAGCAGTTACACCCCGAGACAATTCGGAAATGAGCAGTTCTTC.